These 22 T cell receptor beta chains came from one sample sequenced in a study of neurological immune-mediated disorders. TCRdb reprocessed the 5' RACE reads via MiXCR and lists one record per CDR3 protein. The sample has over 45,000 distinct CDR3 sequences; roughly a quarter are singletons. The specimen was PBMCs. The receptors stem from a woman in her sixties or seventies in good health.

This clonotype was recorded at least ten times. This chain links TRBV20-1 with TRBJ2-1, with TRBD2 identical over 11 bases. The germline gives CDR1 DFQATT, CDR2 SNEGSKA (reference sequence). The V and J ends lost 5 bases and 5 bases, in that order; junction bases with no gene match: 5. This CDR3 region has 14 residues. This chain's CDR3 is CSALGLAVHNEQFF. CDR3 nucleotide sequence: TGCAGTGCTCTGGGACTAGCGGTTCACAATGAGCAGTTCTTC.

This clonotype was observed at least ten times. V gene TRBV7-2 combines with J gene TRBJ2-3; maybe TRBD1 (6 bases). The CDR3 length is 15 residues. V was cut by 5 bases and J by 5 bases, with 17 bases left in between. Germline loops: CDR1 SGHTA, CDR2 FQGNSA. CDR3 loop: CASSPMGAPQDTQYF. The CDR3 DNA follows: TGTGCCAGCAGCCCCATGGGGGCCCCACAAGATACGCAGTATTTT.

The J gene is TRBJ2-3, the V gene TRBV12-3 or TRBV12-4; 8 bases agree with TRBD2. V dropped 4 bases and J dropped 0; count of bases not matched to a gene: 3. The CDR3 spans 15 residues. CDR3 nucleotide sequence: TGTGCCAGCAGTTCACAGCGGGGGAGCACAGATACGCAGTATTTT. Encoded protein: CASSSQRGSTDTQYF.

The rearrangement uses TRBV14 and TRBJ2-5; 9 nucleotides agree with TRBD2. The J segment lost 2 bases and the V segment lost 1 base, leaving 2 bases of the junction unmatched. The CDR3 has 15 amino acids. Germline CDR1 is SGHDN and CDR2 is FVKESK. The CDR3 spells CASSQVAGGQETQYF. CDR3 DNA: TGTGCCAGCAGCCAAGTGGCGGGGGGGCAAGAGACCCAGTACTTC.

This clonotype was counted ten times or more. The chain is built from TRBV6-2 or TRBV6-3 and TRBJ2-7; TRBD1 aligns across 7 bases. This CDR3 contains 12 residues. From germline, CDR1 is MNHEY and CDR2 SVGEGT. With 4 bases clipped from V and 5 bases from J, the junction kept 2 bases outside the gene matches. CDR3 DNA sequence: TGTGCCAGCAGTTTCGGACAGGACGAGCAGTACTTC. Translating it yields CASSFGQDEQYF.

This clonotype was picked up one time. The CDR3 here is CASSSPDLRQGNQPQHF. The CDR3 bases are TGTGCCAGCAGTTCACCAGACCTGCGACAGGGCAATCAGCCCCAGCATTTT. This chain uses TRBV28 with TRBJ1-5; D is perhaps TRBD1 (6 bases). Looked up from germline, CDR1 is MDHEN and CDR2 is SYDVKM. The CDR3 has 17 residues. V gave up 4 bases and J gave up 2 bases, with 18 bases separating them.

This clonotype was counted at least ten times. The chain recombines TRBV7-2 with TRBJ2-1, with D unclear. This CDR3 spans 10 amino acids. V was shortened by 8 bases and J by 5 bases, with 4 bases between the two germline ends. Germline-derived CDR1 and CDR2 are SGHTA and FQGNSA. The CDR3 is CASGNNEQFF. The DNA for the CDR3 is TGTGCCAGCGGGAACAATGAGCAGTTCTTC. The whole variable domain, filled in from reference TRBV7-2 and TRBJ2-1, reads GAGVSQSPSNKVTEKGKDVELRCDPISGHTALYWYRQSLGQGLEFLIYFQGNSAPDKSGLPSDRFSAERTGGSVSTLTIQRTQQEDSAVYLCASGNNEQFFGPGTRLTVL.

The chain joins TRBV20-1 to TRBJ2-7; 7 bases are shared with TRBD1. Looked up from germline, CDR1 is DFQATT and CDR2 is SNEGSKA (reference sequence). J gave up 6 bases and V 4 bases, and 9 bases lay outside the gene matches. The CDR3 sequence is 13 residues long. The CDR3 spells CSATRQGWREQYF. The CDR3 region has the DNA TGCAGTGCTACAAGACAGGGTTGGCGCGAGCAGTACTTC.

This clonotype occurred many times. Here the CDR3 DNA reads TGCGCCAGCAGCCTCGTGGGGTACCAAGAGACCCAGTACTTC. Its translation: CASSLVGYQETQYF. The chain is built from TRBV4-3 and TRBJ2-5; no clear D. V was cut by 4 bases and J by 0 bases, with 9 bases left in between. Germline V gene sequence: CDR1 LGHNA, CDR2 YSLEER. This CDR3 is 14 amino acids long.

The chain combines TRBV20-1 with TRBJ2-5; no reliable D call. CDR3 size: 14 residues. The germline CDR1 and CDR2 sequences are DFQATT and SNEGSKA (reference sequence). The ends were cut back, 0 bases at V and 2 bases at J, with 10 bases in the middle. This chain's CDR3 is CSARDVRKQETQYF. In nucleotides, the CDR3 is TGCAGTGCTAGAGATGTCCGGAAACAAGAGACCCAGTACTTC.

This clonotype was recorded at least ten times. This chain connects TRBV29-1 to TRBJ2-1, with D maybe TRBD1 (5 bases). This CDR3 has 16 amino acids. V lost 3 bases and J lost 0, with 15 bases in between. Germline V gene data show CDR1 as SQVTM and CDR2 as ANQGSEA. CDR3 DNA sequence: TGCAGCGTTGATTTGCTGGGGCCGAGCTCCTACAATGAGCAGTTCTTC. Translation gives CSVDLLGPSSYNEQFF.

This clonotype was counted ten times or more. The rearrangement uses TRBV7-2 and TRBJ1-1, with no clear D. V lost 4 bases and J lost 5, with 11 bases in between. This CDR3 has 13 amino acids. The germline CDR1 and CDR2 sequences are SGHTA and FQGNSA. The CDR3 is CASSYTSRTEAFF. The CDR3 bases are TGTGCCAGCAGCTACACATCCAGGACTGAAGCTTTCTTT.

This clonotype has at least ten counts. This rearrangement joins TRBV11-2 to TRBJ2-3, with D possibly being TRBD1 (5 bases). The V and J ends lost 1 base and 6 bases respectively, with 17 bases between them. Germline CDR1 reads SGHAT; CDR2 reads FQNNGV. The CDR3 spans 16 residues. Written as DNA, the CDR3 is TGTGCCAGCAGCTTAGGCAACCTCCAGGGTTGGGATACGCAGTATTTT. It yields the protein CASSLGNLQGWDTQYF.

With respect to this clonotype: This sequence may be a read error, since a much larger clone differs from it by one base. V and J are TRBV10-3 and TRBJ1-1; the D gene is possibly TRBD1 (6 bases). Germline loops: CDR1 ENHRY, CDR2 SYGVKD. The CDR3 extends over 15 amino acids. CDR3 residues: CVIRRGGARNTEAFF. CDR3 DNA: TGTGTCATCCGGAGAGGGGGAGCTCGAAACACTGAAGCTTTCTTT.

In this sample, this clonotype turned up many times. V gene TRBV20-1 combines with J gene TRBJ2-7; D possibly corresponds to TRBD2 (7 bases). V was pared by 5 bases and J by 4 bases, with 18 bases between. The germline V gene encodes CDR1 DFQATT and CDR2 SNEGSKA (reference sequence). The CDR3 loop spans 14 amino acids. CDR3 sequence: CSASPRGARYEQYF. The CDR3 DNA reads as TGCAGTGCTTCCCCTCGGGGGGCGCGGTACGAGCAGTACTTC.

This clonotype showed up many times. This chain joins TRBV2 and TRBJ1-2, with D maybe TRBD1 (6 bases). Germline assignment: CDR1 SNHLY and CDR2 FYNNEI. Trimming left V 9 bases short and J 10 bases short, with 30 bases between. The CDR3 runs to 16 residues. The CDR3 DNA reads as TGTGCCAGTAGGGGGGCGGCCGCGAGGCAGGGACCTCCCTACACCTTC. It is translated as CASRGAAARQGPPYTF.

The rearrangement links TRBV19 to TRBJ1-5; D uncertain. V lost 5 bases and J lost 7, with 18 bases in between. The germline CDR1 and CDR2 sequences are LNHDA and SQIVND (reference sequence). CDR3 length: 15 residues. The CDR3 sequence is CASSSSGPRRQPQHF. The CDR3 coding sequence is TGTGCCAGTAGTTCATCCGGGCCCAGGCGGCAGCCCCAGCATTTT.

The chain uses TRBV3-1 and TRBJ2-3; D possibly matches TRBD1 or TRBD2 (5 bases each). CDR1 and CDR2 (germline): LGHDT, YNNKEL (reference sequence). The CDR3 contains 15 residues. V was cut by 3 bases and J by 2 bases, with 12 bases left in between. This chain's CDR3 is CASSQGEPPTDTQYF. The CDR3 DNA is TGTGCCAGCAGCCAGGGGGAGCCCCCCACAGATACGCAGTATTTT.

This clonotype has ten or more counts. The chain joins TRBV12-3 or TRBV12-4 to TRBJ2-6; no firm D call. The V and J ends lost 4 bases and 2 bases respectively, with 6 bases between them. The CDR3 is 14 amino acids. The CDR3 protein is CASSSVPGANVLTF. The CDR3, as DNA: TGTGCCAGCAGTTCGGTACCTGGGGCCAACGTCCTGACTTTC.

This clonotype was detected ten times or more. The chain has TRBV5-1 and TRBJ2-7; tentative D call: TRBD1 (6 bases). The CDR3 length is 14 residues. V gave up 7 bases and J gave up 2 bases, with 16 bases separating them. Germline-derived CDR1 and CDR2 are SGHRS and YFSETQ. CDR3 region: CASGTNTPPYEQYF. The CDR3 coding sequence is TGCGCCAGCGGGACAAATACCCCACCCTACGAGCAGTACTTC.

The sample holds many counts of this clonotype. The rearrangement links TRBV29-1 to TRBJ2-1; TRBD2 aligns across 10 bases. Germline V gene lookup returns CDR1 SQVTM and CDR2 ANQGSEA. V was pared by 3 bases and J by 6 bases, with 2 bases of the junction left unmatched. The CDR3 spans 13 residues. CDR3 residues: CSVDLAGGNEQFF. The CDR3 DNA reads TGCAGCGTTGATTTAGCGGGAGGCAATGAGCAGTTCTTC.

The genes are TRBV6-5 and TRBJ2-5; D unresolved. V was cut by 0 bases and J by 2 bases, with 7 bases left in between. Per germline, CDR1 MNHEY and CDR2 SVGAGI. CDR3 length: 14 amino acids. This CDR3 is CASSYSIRQETQYF. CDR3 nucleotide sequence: TGTGCCAGCAGTTACTCGATACGACAAGAGACCCAGTACTTC.